Described below is a single TCR beta chain sequence and its context. What it recognizes is unknown. The sample is drawn from a study of cytomegalovirus exposure and HLA in healthy donors. Study background: Of several hundred genotyped donors, roughly 80% grouped in the Caucasian-associated ancestry cluster.

PCR used 60 Vbeta primers and 13 Jbeta primers. Profiled with immunoSEQ multiplex PCR; TCRdb holds only in-frame clones, not every one. The sample records 170,000 or so clones, approximately 85% being singletons. Study-level results: Cytomegalovirus status was reportedly diagnosed by the classifier with high sensitivity and specificity. Judged likely to be a sequencing artifact was a cluster of highly shared sequence variants. Three CMV-associated chains proved CMV antigen-specific in vitro.

This CDR3 is 14 amino acids long. With 0 bases removed from V and 1 base from J, the gap between germline ends came to 9 bases. Germline CDR1 and CDR2: GTSNPN and SVGIG (reference sequence). The receptor's source is a girl between 5 and 17 years old in good health and CMV-seropositive. The sequencing input was PBMCs. The chain is built from TRBV30 and TRBJ1-1; no definite D call. The CDR3 nucleotides read TGTGCCTGGAGTGTAAGTATGAGGAACACTGAAGCTTTCTTT. This codes for CAWSVSMRNTEAFF.